This TCR beta chain derives from a study of patients and donors after allogeneic stem cell transplantation. TCRdb independently ran MiXCR on the RT-PCR reads; one entry per CDR3 protein. The sample contains 390,000 or so distinct CDR3 sequences, around 15% of which appear only once. The CDR3 is 16 amino acids. Unmatched junction bases numbered 14, after V lost 3 bases and J lost 7 bases. Germline V gene data show CDR1 as LNHDA and CDR2 as SQIVND (reference sequence). The clonotype comes from a human donor who was either an allogeneic HSCT recipient or a stem cell or donor lymphocyte infusion donor (not recorded which). It is not recorded whose cells these are; they may come from a transplant donor. The V call is TRBV19, the J call TRBJ2-7; the match to TRBD1 covers 8 bases. The sample consisted of blood, either unsorted or a sorted T cell fraction (not recorded which). Here the CDR3 reads CASSIVPGGERREQYF. The CDR3 bases are TGTGCCAGTAGTATCGTCCCAGGGGGCGAAAGGAGGGAGCAGTACTTC.